This T cell receptor (beta chain) was identified in a study of OX40 agonist ivuxolimab in advanced cancers. The overall study: Patients received the agonistic anti-OX40 (CD134) antibody ivuxolimab. Study outcomes and limitations: Antigen specificity of clonally expanded peripheral T cells was not established.

As to this clone: Its cognate antigen is unknown.

Repertoires were generated with immunoSEQ multiplex PCR, while TCRdb's copy carries only in-frame clones and drops some. The data show 44,000 or so clones, over 80% seen once. The CDR3 totals 14 residues. V dropped 0 bases and J dropped 2 bases, with 8 bases sitting between them. Germline CDR1 is SGHNT and CDR2 is YYREEE (reference sequence). Excluded were patients having autoimmune disease history or systemic immunosuppression. Sampling of blood occurred at baseline, cycle 4 day 1, and cycle 7 day 1. The chain joins TRBV5-4 to TRBJ1-1; D may be TRBD1 (5 bases). Sequencing used CD4+ or CD8+ T cells sorted from blood, obtained in a trial of the OX40 agonist ivuxolimab. This TCR was recovered from an adult with an advanced solid tumor such as melanoma, head and neck, liver or kidney cancer. This CDR3 is CASSLAGYNTEAFF. As DNA, the CDR3 is TGTGCCAGCAGCTTGGCAGGGTATAACACTGAAGCTTTCTTT.